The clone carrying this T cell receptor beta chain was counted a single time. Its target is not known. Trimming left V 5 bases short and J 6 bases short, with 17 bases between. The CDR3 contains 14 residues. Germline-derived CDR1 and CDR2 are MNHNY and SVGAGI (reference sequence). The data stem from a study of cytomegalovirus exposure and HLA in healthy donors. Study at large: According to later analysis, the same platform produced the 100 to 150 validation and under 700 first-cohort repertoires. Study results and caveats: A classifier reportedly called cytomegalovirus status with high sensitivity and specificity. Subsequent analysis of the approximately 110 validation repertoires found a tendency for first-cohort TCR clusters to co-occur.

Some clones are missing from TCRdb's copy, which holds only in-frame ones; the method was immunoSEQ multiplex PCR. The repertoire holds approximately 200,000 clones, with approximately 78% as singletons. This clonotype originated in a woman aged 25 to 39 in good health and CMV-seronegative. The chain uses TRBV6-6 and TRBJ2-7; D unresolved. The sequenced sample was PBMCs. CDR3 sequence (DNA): TGTGCCAGCAGTGACCGGGTGGCATCTCTCGAGCAGTACTTC. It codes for CASSDRVASLEQYF.